This TCR beta chain derives from a study of CD8+ T cells in alopecia areata. Study as a whole: Spontaneous alopecia affected the approximately 6-12-month-old C3H/HeJ graft donors, whose skin was transplanted to approximately 6-11-week-old female C3H/HeJ mice. Findings and caveats of the study: Lesional scalp displayed greater clonality than normal scalp, most notably in alopecia totalis/universalis.

This CDR3 is built from 15 residues. Germline loops: CDR1 FNHDT, CDR2 SITEND (reference sequence). J lost 0 bases, V lost 2 bases, and 2 bases had no gene match. The sorting of pooled cutaneous lymph node cells relied on CD4, CD8alpha, NKG2D, NKG2ACE and other markers. RNA was isolated and reverse transcribed to cDNA, the sequencing template. The assay was immunoSEQ multiplex PCR, and TCRdb's table has in-frame clones only and misses some. The repertoire consists of 250,000 or so clones, none detected only once. Worth noting for this clone: What it recognizes is unknown. Germline and genes here are mouse. With the read ending 4 residues before the CDR3 end, the germline J gene is used to fill in that end.

The source is a C3H/HeJ mouse with alopecia areata. Mouse strain MHC haplotype: H2-k. The chain employs TRBV19 and TRBJ2-3, with TRBD1 matching over 8 bases. Source material: CD4+ T cells sorted from a lymph node. Incomplete CDR3 DNA: TGTGCCAGCAGTATGGACAGGGCTAGTGCAGAA. It specifies CASSMDRASAE. In full, the CDR3 is CASSMDRASAETLYF.